The clone carrying this T cell receptor (beta chain) was seen ten or more times. Its antigen is not identified. From roughly 400 ng of RNA, a library with molecular barcoded alpha/delta and beta/gamma adaptors was made. Via MiXCR, TCRdb re-called the reads, giving one row per CDR3 protein. This table has 46,000 or so distinct CDR3 sequences, roughly a fifth appearing once. The sample is drawn from a study of read filtering for tumor transcriptome and immune sequencing. Turning to the study itself: Roughly 8 patients were R-ISS I, approximately 15 were R-ISS II, over 5 were R-ISS III.

Looked up from germline, CDR1 is SNHLY and CDR2 is FYNNEI. This CDR3 spans 10 amino acids. Trimming left V 6 bases short and J 6 bases short, with 5 bases between. Study-wide results and limits: Roughly 82% of IR-seq clonotypes had a single read, yet these held about 3.4% of reads. This fraction held mixed bone marrow immune cells after CD138-negative sorting.

At the time of active disease, bone marrow was collected from every patient. This receptor was taken from a donor at least 40 years old with multiple myeloma. J is TRBJ2-5 and V is TRBV2; D is unresolved. Sequencing used a population of CD138-negative cells sorted from bone marrow. For the CDR3, the DNA is TGTGCCAGCAGACAACAGACCCAGTACTTC. Translation gives CASRQQTQYF.